Described below is a single TCR beta chain sequence and its context. Its antigen is still unknown. This sample stems from a study of type 1 regulatory T cells. Background on the study: An in vitro protocol generated T-allo10, a Tr1-enriched, alloantigen-specific CD4 T cell product.

General observations from the study: Compared with non-type 1 regulatory T cells, type 1 regulatory T cells showed a more restricted TCR repertoire.

This CDR3 contains 13 residues. The V and J ends lost 0 bases and 10 bases respectively, with 12 bases between them. The germline CDR1 and CDR2 sequences are SGHAT and FQDESV (reference sequence). From the reads, TCRdb called clonotypes with MiXCR, one entry per CDR3 protein. The sample has around 65,000 distinct CDR3 sequences, roughly 49% seen once. The chain joins TRBV11-1 to TRBJ1-1, with a possible D match to TRBD1 (5 bases). The sequencing sample was made of cultured non-Tr1 T cells, either the whole culture or a sorted T cell fraction (not recorded which). The source of this sequence is a human donor in good health. CDR3 coding DNA: TGTGCCAGCAGCTTAGCAGGGGACCTGGGAGCTTTCTTT. Its translation: CASSLAGDLGAFF.